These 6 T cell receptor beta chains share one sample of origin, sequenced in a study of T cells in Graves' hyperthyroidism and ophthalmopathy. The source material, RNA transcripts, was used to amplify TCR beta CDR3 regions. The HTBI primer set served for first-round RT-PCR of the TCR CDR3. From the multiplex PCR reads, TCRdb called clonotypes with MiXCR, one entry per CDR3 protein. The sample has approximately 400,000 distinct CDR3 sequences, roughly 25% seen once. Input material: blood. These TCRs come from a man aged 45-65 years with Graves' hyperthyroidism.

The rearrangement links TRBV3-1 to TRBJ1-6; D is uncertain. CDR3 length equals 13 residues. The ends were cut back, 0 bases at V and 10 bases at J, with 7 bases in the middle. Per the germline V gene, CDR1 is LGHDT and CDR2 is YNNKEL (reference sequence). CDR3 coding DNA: TGTGCCAGCAGCCAAGATATAACCTCACCCCTCCACTTT. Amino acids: CASSQDITSPLHF.

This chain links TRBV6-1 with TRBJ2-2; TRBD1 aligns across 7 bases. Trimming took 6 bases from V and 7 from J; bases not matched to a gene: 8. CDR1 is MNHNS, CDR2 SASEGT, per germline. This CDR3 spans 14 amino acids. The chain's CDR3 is CASSLTGHGGELFF. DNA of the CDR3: TGTGCCAGCAGCTTGACAGGGCATGGCGGGGAGCTGTTTTTT.

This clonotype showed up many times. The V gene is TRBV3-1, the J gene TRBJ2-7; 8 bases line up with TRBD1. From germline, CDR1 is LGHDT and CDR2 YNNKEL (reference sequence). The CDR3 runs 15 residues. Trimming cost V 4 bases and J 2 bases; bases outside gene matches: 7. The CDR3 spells CASSPRDRSTYEQYF. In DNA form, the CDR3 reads TGTGCCAGCAGCCCTCGGGACAGGTCAACCTACGAGCAGTACTTC.

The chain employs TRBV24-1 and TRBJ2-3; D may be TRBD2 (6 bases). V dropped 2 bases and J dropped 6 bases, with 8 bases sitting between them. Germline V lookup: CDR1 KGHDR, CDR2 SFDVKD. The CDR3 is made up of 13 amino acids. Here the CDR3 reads CATSDSGRDTQYF. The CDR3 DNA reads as TGTGCCACCAGTGATTCGGGGAGGGATACGCAGTATTTT.

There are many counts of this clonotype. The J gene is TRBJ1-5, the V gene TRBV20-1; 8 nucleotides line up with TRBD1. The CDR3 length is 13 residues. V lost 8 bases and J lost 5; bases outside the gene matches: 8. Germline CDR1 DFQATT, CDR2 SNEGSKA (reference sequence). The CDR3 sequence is CSSRTGRDQPQHF. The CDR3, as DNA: TGCAGTTCAAGGACAGGGCGGGATCAGCCCCAGCATTTT.

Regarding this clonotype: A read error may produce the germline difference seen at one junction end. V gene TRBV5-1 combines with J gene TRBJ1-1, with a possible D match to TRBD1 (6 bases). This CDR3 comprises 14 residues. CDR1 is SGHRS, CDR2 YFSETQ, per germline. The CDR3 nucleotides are TGCGCCAGCAGCTTGGATGGACAGAACACTGTAGCTTTCTTT. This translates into CASSLDGQNTVAFF.